A single sample gave rise to the 25 T cell receptor beta chains below, sequenced in a study of regulatory T cells in long-lasting Graves disease. Regarding time point: persistent/refractory GD, antithyroid drugs over 5 years with positive TRAb. With RNA extracted from PBMCs as input, the TCR library was made. According to the study, TCR beta libraries were built with iRepertoire HTBI primers and CDR3-region Arm-PCR. TCRdb fed the multiplex PCR reads into MiXCR, producing one record per CDR3 protein. The profile shows approximately 400,000 distinct CDR3 sequences, about 23% of them singletons. Sequences were derived from peripheral blood mononuclear cells (PBMCs), sampled when the disease was refractory, from a patient treated with antithyroid drugs. Receptors were obtained from a woman aged 40 to 55 with Graves disease.

About this clonotype: This could be a read error, since a much larger clone is one nucleotide away. The genes are TRBV20-1 and TRBJ2-5, with D perhaps TRBD1 (7 bases). Germline CDR1 is DFQATT and CDR2 is SNEGSKA (reference sequence). The CDR3 length is 11 residues. The CDR3 region is CSLRGEETQHF. In DNA form, the CDR3 reads TGCAGTCTCAGGGGGGAAGAGACCCAGCACTTC.

The V and J genes are TRBV29-1 and TRBJ2-2; D unclear. The CDR3 totals 13 residues. Germline CDR1 and CDR2: SQVTM and ANQGSEA. Between the trimmed V and J ends, which lost 8 bases and 2 bases, there was a span of 12 bases. The chain's CDR3 is CSYDGPNTGELFF. The CDR3 coding sequence is TGCAGCTACGACGGACCAAACACCGGGGAGCTGTTTTTT.

This clonotype has ten or more counts. The gene calls are TRBV11-2 and TRBJ2-7, with 11 bases lining up with TRBD2. Germline values: CDR1 SGHAT, CDR2 FQNNGV. CDR3 length: 14 amino acids. The J segment lost 6 bases and the V segment lost 4 bases, leaving 5 bases of the junction unmatched. The CDR3 DNA reads as TGTGCCAGCAGCTCACTAGCGGGAGAATTCGAGCAGTACTTC. This codes for CASSSLAGEFEQYF.

This clonotype occurred a few times. The V and J genes are TRBV28 and TRBJ2-3; 7 positions agree with TRBD1. Germline loops: CDR1 MDHEN, CDR2 SYDVKM. V lost 4 bases, J lost 4 bases, and 14 bases stayed unmatched. The CDR3 is made up of 17 amino acids. CDR3 bases: TGTGCCAGCAGTTCCAGGGCTCGAGGGGGCAGGGCAGATACGCAGTATTTT. It yields the protein CASSSRARGGRADTQYF. Full variable domain (remainder filled in from reference TRBV28 and TRBJ2-3): DVKVTQSSRYLVKRTGEKVFLECVQDMDHENMFWYRQDPGLGLRLIYFSYDVKMKEKGDIPEGYSVSREKKERFSLILESASTNQTSMYLCASSSRARGGRADTQYFGPGTRLTVL.

This rearrangement joins TRBV28 to TRBJ2-1; D unresolved. With 3 bases removed from V and 9 bases from J, the gap between germline ends came to 12 bases. The length of the CDR3 is 13 residues. The germline CDR1 and CDR2 sequences are MDHEN and SYDVKM. In nucleotides, the CDR3 is TGTGCCAGCAGTTTTGGACCGTTTGGTGAGCAGTTCTTC. Its protein is CASSFGPFGEQFF.

This clonotype was detected many times. V is TRBV28 and J is TRBJ2-7; 10 nucleotides align to TRBD2. The CDR3 sequence is 15 residues long. Germline V gene lookup returns CDR1 MDHEN and CDR2 SYDVKM. After removal of 6 bases from V and 4 bases from J, the junction contained 9 bases not matched to a gene. The CDR3 coding sequence is TGTGCCAGCAGCCAAGCCGCTAGCGGGAGATACGAGCAGTACTTC. It translates to CASSQAASGRYEQYF. The variable domain in full, with the rest retrieved from reference TRBV28 and TRBJ2-7, is DVKVTQSSRYLVKRTGEKVFLECVQDMDHENMFWYRQDPGLGLRLIYFSYDVKMKEKGDIPEGYSVSREKKERFSLILESASTNQTSMYLCASSQAASGRYEQYFGPGTRLTVT.

Many counts were recorded for this clonotype. V usage is TRBV28 and J usage is TRBJ2-5; 8 bases match TRBD2. V trimming: 5 bases; J trimming: 9 bases; junction bases outside the gene matches: 11. Germline CDR1 and CDR2: MDHEN and SYDVKM. This CDR3 is built from 14 residues. CDR3 sequence: CASSPRGAGVAQYF. CDR3 sequence (DNA): TGTGCCAGCAGTCCCAGGGGAGCGGGAGTGGCCCAGTACTTC.

This clonotype was counted ten times or more. The chain joins TRBV11-2 to TRBJ1-1, with D possibly matching TRBD1 (6 bases). This CDR3 has 14 amino acids. Germline CDR1 SGHAT, CDR2 FQNNGV. V gave up 0 bases and J gave up 6 bases, with 11 bases separating them. The CDR3 region is CASSLDYRVPEAFF. In DNA, the CDR3 is TGTGCCAGCAGCTTAGATTACAGGGTCCCTGAAGCTTTCTTT.

About this clonotype itself: The conserved phenylalanine or tryptophan is not found at the CDR3 terminus, so this likely reflects a read error. The chain has TRBV5-1 and TRBJ2-2, with D possibly TRBD2 on 7 matching bases. Per germline, CDR1 SGHRS and CDR2 YFSETQ. V lost 3 bases to trimming and J lost 6 bases, with 15 bases between them. The CDR3 loop spans 15 amino acids. CDR3 residues: CASSWGGASAGELFL. CDR3 DNA: TGCGCCAGCAGCTGGGGGGGCGCATCCGCCGGGGAGCTGTTTCTT.

The table lists this clonotype with many counts. The chain links TRBV6-1 to TRBJ1-5; D remains unclear. The CDR3 totals 13 residues. Germline V gene sequence: CDR1 MNHNS, CDR2 SASEGT. Trimming left V 6 bases short and J 4 bases short, with 10 bases between. CDR3 bases: TGTGCCAGCAGGCCAGGCGGAAATCAGCCCCAGCATTTT. Translating gives CASRPGGNQPQHF.

As for this clonotype: This sequence may be a read error, since a much larger clone differs from it by one base. V gene TRBV2 combines with J gene TRBJ2-7; tentatively, D is TRBD2 (5 bases). CDR3 length equals 14 residues. Per the germline V gene, CDR1 is SNHLY and CDR2 is FYNNEI. CDR3 coding DNA: TGTGCCAGCATCTACGGGAAAAATGCCTACGGGCAGTACTTC. This codes for CASIYGKNAYGQYF.

This clonotype was observed at least ten times. V gene TRBV6-5 combines with J gene TRBJ1-1; 7 bases align to TRBD1. CDR3 length: 14 residues. J was trimmed by 5 bases and V by 2 bases; bases with no gene match: 5. The germline V gene encodes CDR1 MNHEY and CDR2 SVGAGI. CDR3 region: CASSYRQGKTEAFF. The CDR3 DNA reads TGTGCCAGCAGTTACCGACAGGGAAAAACTGAAGCTTTCTTT.

At least ten counts were recorded for this clonotype. The chain carries TRBV6-5 and TRBJ1-1; a possible D gene is TRBD1 (5 bases). Trimming removed 0 bases from V and 1 base from J, with 6 bases in between. The CDR3 has 14 residues. The germline V gene encodes CDR1 MNHEY and CDR2 SVGAGI. The CDR3 nucleotides read TGTGCCAGCAGTTACTCGACAGCGAACACTGAAGCTTTCTTT. This gives the protein CASSYSTANTEAFF.

This clonotype was seen repeatedly, ten times or more. V is TRBV28 and J is TRBJ1-2; no clear D. CDR3 length: 15 residues. V dropped 3 bases and J dropped 0 bases, with 11 bases sitting between them. Germline V gives CDR1 MDHEN, CDR2 SYDVKM. CDR3 loop: CASSLSGRSNYGYTF. CDR3 bases: TGTGCCAGCAGTTTGTCTGGCCGGTCTAACTATGGCTACACCTTC.

The chain has TRBV27 and TRBJ2-1; D is uncertain. The CDR3 has 14 amino acids. The ends were cut back, 3 bases at V and 7 bases at J, with 13 bases in the middle. Germline lookup yields CDR1 MNHEY and CDR2 SMNVEV (reference sequence). The CDR3 DNA is TGTGCCAGCAGTTTTGGGCGGACCCTGAATGAGCAGTTCTTC. It codes for CASSFGRTLNEQFF.

This clonotype was recorded a few times. This sequence joins TRBV30 and TRBJ2-7, with D unresolved. Germline V CDR1 and CDR2: GTSNPN, SVGIG (reference sequence). This CDR3 has 11 residues. The V end was cut by 2 bases, the J end by 3 bases, with 5 bases between. CDR3 bases: TGTGCCTGGAGTAAGATCTACGAGCAGTACTTC. Translated: CAWSKIYEQYF.

CDR3: CASTPDRTPSNTGELFF. The DNA of the CDR3 is TGTGCCAGCACCCCGGACAGGACTCCCTCGAACACCGGGGAGCTGTTTTTT. This chain joins TRBV6-1 and TRBJ2-2, with 7 bases lining up with TRBD1. Germline values: CDR1 MNHNS, CDR2 SASEGT. The CDR3 is 17 amino acids. The ends lost 7 bases at V and 0 bases at J; junction bases unmatched: 11.

The chain employs TRBV28 and TRBJ2-1; maybe TRBD2 (6 bases). Trimming stripped 6 bases from V and 0 bases from J, with 9 bases between. The germline V gene encodes CDR1 MDHEN and CDR2 SYDVKM. The CDR3 consists of 14 residues. CDR3 in DNA: TGTGCCAGCAGCCCCGGGGGCTCCTACAATGAGCAGTTCTTC. Residues: CASSPGGSYNEQFF. Using reference TRBV28 and TRBJ2-1 for the parts outside the CDR3, the full variable domain is DVKVTQSSRYLVKRTGEKVFLECVQDMDHENMFWYRQDPGLGLRLIYFSYDVKMKEKGDIPEGYSVSREKKERFSLILESASTNQTSMYLCASSPGGSYNEQFFGPGTRLTVL.

This clonotype was seen ten or more times. The chain has TRBV28 and TRBJ2-7, with TRBD2 matching over 10 bases. The CDR3 totals 17 residues. Germline V lookup: CDR1 MDHEN, CDR2 SYDVKM. V dropped 3 bases and J dropped 3; count of bases not matched to a gene: 11. The CDR3 region has the DNA TGTGCCAGCAGTTTGGTGCTAGCGGGAGAGTTAATCTACGAGCAGTACTTC. It translates to CASSLVLAGELIYEQYF.

This clonotype has a count of ten or more. V and J are TRBV7-9 and TRBJ2-7; the D is unclear. Germline loops: CDR1 SEHNR, CDR2 FQNEAQ (reference sequence). This CDR3 contains 13 residues. V was clipped by 5 bases and J by 7 bases, with 15 bases between them. CDR3 coding DNA: TGTGCCAGCAGCGCCTCTGGAGCGCGGGAGCAGTACTTC. This translates into CASSASGAREQYF.

This clonotype was seen ten or more times. V is TRBV12-3 or TRBV12-4 and J is TRBJ1-1, with 7 bases that match TRBD1. The length of the CDR3 is 14 residues. The junction had 4 bases not matched to a gene; V was cut back by 6 bases and J by 0 bases. CDR3 sequence reads: CASRRTGLNTEAFF. CDR3 DNA: TGTGCCAGCAGGAGGACAGGTTTGAACACTGAAGCTTTCTTT.

The gene calls are TRBV9 and TRBJ2-5; 8 bases align to TRBD2. The CDR3 is 15 amino acids. From germline, CDR1 is SGDLS and CDR2 YYNGEE. V was pared by 3 bases and J by 5 bases, with 9 bases of the junction left unmatched. As DNA, the CDR3 is TGTGCCAGCAGCGCACGGAGAGCGGGAGTTGAGACCCAGTACTTC. This sequence encodes CASSARRAGVETQYF.

In its sample, this clonotype was seen many times. V gene TRBV20-1 combines with J gene TRBJ2-7; 10 nucleotides align to TRBD2. The CDR3 contains 15 residues. J gave up 2 bases and V 2 bases, and 6 bases lay outside the gene matches. The germline V gene has CDR1 DFQATT and CDR2 SNEGSKA (reference sequence). The CDR3: CSARRTGTSAYEQYF. CDR3 nucleotide sequence: TGCAGTGCTAGAAGGACCGGGACTAGCGCCTACGAGCAGTACTTC.

This clonotype was seen repeatedly, ten times or more. The rearrangement links TRBV28 to TRBJ2-7; D is unresolved. The CDR3 is made up of 16 amino acids. V was cut by 3 bases and J by 0 bases, with 15 bases left in between. The germline V gene encodes CDR1 MDHEN and CDR2 SYDVKM. The CDR3 spells CASSLWKMSASYEQYF. As DNA, the CDR3 is TGTGCCAGCAGTTTGTGGAAGATGAGTGCCTCCTACGAGCAGTACTTC.

This clonotype was recorded many times. The chain carries TRBV28 and TRBJ1-4, with no clear D. The V gene lost 10 bases and the J gene lost 5 bases, with 20 bases spanning the gap. The V gene's germline CDR1 is MDHEN and CDR2 SYDVKM. The CDR3 loop spans 15 amino acids. CDR3 amino acids: CATQRTGPLNEKLFF. Here the CDR3 DNA reads TGTGCCACCCAACGCACCGGGCCCCTAAATGAAAAACTGTTTTTT.